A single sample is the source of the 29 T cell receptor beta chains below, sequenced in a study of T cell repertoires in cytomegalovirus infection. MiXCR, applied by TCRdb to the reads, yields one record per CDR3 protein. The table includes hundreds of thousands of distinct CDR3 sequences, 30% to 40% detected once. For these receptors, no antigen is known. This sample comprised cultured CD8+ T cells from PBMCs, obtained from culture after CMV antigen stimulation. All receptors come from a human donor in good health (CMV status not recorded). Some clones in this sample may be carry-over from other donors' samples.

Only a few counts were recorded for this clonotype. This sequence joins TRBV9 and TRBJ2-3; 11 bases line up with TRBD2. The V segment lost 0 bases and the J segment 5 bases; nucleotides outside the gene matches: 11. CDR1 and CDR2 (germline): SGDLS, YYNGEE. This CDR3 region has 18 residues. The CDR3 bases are TGTGCCAGCAGCGTAGGGCTAGCGGGGGGTCCTATAGAAGATACGCAGTATTTT. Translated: CASSVGLAGGPIEDTQYF.

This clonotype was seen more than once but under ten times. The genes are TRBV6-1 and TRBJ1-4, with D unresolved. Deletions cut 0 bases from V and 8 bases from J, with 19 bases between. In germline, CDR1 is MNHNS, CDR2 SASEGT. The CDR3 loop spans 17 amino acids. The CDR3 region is CASSEASAAIVQEKLFF. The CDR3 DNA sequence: TGTGCCAGCAGTGAAGCGTCAGCAGCCATCGTACAAGAAAAACTGTTTTTT.

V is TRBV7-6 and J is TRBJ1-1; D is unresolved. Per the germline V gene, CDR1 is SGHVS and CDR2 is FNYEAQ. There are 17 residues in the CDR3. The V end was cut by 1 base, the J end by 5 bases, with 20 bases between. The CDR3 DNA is TGTGCCAGCAGCTTAGTGTCCCCCCCGCGGAAAGGGACTGAAGCTTTCTTT. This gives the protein CASSLVSPPRKGTEAFF.

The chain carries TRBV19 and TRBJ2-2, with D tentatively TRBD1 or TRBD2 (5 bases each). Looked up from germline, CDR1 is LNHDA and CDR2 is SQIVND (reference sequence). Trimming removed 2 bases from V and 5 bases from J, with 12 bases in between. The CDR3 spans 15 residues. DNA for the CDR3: TGTGCCAGTAGTATATTTGACTACAGGACCGGGGAGCTGTTTTTT. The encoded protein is CASSIFDYRTGELFF.

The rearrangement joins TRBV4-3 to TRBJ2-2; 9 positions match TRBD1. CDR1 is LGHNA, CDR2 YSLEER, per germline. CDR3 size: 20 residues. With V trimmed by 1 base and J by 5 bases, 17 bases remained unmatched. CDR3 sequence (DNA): TGCGCCAGCAGCCAAGTATGGACAGGGGCGGACTCCGGCCGGACCGGGGAGCTGTTTTTT. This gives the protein CASSQVWTGADSGRTGELFF.

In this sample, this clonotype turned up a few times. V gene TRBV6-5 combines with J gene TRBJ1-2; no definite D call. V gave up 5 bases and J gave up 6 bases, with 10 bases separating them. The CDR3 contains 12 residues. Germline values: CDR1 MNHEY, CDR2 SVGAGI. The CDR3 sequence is CASSANHDGYTF. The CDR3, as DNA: TGTGCCAGCAGTGCTAACCATGATGGCTACACCTTC.

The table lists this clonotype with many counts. The CDR3 DNA reads TGTGCCAGCAGCTTAGATCCGGGCCTGCAAGAGACCCAGTACTTC. This encodes CASSLDPGLQETQYF. This sequence joins TRBV7-2 and TRBJ2-5, with no clear D. This CDR3 region has 15 residues. Looked up from germline, CDR1 is SGHTA and CDR2 is FQGNSA. With 1 base removed from V and 2 bases from J, the gap between germline ends came to 11 bases.

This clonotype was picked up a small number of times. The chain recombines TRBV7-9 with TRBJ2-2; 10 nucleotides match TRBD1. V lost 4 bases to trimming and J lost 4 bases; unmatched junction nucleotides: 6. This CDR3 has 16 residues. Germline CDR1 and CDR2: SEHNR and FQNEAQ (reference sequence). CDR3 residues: CASSSRQGAFTGELFF. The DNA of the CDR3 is TGTGCCAGCAGCTCTCGACAGGGGGCTTTCACCGGGGAGCTGTTTTTT.

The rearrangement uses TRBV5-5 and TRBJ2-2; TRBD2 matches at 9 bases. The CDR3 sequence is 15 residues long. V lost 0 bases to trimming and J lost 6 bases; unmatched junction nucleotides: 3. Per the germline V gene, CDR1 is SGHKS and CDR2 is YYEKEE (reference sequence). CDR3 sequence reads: CASSLALAGSGELFF. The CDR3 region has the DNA TGTGCCAGCAGCTTGGCGCTAGCGGGGTCCGGGGAGCTGTTTTTT.

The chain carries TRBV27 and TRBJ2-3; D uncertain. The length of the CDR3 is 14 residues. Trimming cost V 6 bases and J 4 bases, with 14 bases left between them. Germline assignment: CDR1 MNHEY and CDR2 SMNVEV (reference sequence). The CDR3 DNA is TGTGCCAGCAGAGCGATAGGGCGTCCAGATACGCAGTATTTT. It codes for CASRAIGRPDTQYF.

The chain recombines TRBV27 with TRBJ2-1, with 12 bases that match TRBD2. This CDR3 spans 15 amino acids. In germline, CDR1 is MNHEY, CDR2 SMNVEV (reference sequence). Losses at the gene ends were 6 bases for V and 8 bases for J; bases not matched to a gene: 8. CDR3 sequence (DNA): TGTGCCAGCAGCCAGTCTAGCGGGGGGGCCTATGAGCAGTTCTTC. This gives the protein CASSQSSGGAYEQFF.

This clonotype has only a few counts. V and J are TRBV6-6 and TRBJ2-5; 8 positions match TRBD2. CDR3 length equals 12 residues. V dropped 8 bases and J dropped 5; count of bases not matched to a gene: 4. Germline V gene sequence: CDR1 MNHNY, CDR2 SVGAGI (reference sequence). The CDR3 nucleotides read TGTGCCAGCGGTAGCGGGGAGGAGACCCAGTACTTC. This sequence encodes CASGSGEETQYF.

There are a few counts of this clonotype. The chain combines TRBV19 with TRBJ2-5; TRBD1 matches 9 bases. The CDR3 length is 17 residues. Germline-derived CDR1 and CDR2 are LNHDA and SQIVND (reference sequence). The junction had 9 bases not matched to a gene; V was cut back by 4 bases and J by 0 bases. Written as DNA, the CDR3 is TGTGCCAGTAGTAACCGGGACAGGGTATTATACCAAGAGACCCAGTACTTC. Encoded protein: CASSNRDRVLYQETQYF.

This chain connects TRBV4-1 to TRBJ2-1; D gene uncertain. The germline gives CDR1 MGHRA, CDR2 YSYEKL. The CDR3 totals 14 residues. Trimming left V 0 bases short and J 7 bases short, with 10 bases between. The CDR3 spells CASSQDLVGNEQFF. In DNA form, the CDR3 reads TGCGCCAGCAGCCAAGATTTAGTGGGAAATGAGCAGTTCTTC.

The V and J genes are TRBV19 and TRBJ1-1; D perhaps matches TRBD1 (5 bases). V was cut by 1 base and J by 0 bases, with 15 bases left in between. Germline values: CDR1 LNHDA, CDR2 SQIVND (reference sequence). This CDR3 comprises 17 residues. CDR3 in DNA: TGTGCCAGTAGTATAGGTGAACGGACATACATGAACACTGAAGCTTTCTTT. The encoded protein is CASSIGERTYMNTEAFF.

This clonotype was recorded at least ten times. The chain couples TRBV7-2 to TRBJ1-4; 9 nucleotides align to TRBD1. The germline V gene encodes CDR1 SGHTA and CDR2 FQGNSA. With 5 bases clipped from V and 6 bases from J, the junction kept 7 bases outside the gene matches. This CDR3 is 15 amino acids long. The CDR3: CASSTPGQGDEKLFF. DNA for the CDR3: TGTGCCAGCAGCACACCGGGACAGGGCGATGAAAAACTGTTTTTT.

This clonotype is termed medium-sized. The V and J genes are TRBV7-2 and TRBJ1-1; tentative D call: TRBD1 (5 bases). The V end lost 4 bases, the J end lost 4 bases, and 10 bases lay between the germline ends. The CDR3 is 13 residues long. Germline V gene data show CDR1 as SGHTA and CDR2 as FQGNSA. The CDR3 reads CASSWGGGTEAFF. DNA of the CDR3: TGTGCCAGCAGCTGGGGGGGAGGCACTGAAGCTTTCTTT.

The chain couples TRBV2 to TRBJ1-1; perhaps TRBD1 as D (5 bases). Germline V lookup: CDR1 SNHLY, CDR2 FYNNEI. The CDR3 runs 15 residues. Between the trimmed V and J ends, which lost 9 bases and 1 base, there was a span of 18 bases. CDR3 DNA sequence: TGTGCCAGTAAGCGGCCGGGACTTAAGAACACTGAAGCTTTCTTT. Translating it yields CASKRPGLKNTEAFF.

The CDR3 region has the DNA TGTGCCAGCAGCCCGTCTAAATCCGAGCAGTACGTC. Amino acid sequence: CASSPSKSEQYV. The chain employs TRBV7-6 and TRBJ2-7; D is uncertain. Germline V lookup: CDR1 SGHVS, CDR2 FNYEAQ. Trimming pared 5 bases from V and 6 bases from J, leaving 11 bases between. The CDR3 is 12 residues long.

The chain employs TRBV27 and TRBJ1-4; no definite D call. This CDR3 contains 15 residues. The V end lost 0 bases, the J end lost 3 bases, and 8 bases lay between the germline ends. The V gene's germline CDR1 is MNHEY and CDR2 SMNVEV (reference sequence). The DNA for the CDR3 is TGTGCCAGCAGTTTATCCGGGGAATCTAATGAAAAACTGTTTTTT. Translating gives CASSLSGESNEKLFF.

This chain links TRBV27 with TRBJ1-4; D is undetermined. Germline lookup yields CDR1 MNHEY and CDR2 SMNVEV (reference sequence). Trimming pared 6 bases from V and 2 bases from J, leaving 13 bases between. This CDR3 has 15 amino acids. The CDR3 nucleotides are TGTGCCAGCAGACCACTTCTCGGGACTAATGAAAAACTGTTTTTT. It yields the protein CASRPLLGTNEKLFF.

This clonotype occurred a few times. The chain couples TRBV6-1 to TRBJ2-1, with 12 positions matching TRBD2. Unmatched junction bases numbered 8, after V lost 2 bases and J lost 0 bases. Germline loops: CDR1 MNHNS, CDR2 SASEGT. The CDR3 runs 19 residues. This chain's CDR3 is CASSEWTSGAMSSYNEQFF. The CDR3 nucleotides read TGTGCCAGCAGTGAATGGACTAGCGGGGCTATGAGCTCCTACAATGAGCAGTTCTTC.

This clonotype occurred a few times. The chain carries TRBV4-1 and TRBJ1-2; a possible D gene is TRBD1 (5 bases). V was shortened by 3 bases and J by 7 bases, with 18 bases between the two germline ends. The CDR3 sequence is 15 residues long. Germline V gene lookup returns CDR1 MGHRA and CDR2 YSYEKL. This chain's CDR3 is CASSHPGPLVGGYTF. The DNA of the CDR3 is TGCGCCAGCAGCCACCCGGGACCTTTAGTCGGTGGCTACACCTTC.

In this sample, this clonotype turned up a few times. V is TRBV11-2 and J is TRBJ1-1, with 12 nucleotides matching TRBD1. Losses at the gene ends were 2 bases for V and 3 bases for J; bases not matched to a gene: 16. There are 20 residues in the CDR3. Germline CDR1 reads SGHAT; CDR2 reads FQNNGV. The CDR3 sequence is CASSLPRHGSGQGADTEAFF. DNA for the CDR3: TGTGCCAGCAGCTTACCTCGTCACGGATCGGGACAGGGGGCAGACACTGAAGCTTTCTTT.

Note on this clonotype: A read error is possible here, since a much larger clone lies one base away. The CDR3 loop reads CANSPTQGSGGETQYF. In DNA, the CDR3 is TGTGCCAACAGTCCTACTCAGGGTAGCGGGGGGGAGACCCAGTACTTC. The chain links TRBV7-2 to TRBJ2-5; 10 positions agree with TRBD2. V lost 10 bases, J lost 5 bases, and 16 bases stayed unmatched. Germline-derived CDR1 and CDR2 are SGHTA and FQGNSA. The CDR3 runs 16 residues.

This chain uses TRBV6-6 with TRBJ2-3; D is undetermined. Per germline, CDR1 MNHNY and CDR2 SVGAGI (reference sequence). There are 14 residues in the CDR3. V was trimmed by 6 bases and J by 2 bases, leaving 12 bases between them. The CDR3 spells CASRWNSNTDTQYF. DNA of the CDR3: TGTGCCAGCAGGTGGAATAGTAACACAGATACGCAGTATTTT.

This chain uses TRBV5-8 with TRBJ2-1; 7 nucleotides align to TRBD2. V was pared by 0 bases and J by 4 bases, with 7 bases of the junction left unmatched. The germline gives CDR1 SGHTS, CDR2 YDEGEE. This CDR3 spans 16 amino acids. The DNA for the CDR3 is TGTGCCAGCAGCTTGGGAGAAGCGGGGTATTACAATGAGCAGTTCTTC. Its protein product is CASSLGEAGYYNEQFF.

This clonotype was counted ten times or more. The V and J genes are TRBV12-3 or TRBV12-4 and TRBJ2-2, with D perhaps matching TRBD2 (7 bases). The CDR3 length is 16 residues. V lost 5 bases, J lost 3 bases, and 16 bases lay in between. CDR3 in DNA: TGTGCCAGCAGTGTCCCCGCGGGGGCCGACACCGGGGAGCTGTTTTTT. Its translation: CASSVPAGADTGELFF.

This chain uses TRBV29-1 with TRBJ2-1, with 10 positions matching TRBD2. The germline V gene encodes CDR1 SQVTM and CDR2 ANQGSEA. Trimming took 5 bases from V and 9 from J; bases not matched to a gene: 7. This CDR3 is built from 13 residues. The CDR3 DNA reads TGCAGCGTTACCGGGACTAGCGATACTGAGCAGTTCTTC. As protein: CSVTGTSDTEQFF.